Below, 7 T cell receptor beta chains from the same sample are listed, as sequenced in a study of early T cells in non-severe SARS-CoV-2 infection. Each CDR3 protein gets one entry after TCRdb re-called the 5' RACE reads with MiXCR. The profile shows 61,000 or so distinct CDR3 sequences, 12% of them singletons. Sequences were derived from whole blood, sampled at baseline. These receptors all come from an adult who was a healthcare worker with PCR-confirmed SARS-CoV-2 infection or an uninfected control (not recorded which). The donor label of this sample is uncertain.

This clonotype was detected a few times. This rearrangement joins TRBV11-2 to TRBJ2-3; the match to TRBD1 covers 12 bases. Trimming took 4 bases from V and 4 from J; bases not matched to a gene: 3. The germline CDR1 and CDR2 sequences are SGHAT and FQNNGV. The CDR3 is 15 amino acids. This CDR3 reads CASSWGTGGADTQYF. Here the CDR3 DNA reads TGTGCCAGCAGCTGGGGGACAGGGGGCGCAGATACGCAGTATTTT.

This chain links TRBV5-1 with TRBJ2-3; TRBD2 matches at 7 bases. This CDR3 region has 16 residues. CDR1 SGHRS and CDR2 YFSETQ come from the germline V gene. The V and J ends lost 0 bases and 0 bases, in that order; junction bases with no gene match: 4. CDR3 bases: TGCGCCAGCAGCTTGGCTAGCGGTTCTAGCACAGATACGCAGTATTTT. It translates to CASSLASGSSTDTQYF.

V and J are TRBV3-1 and TRBJ2-2; no reliable D call. In germline, CDR1 is LGHDT, CDR2 YNNKEL (reference sequence). With 1 base removed from V and 5 bases from J, the gap between germline ends came to 5 bases. The CDR3 is 13 residues long. This CDR3 is CASSQVATGELFF. CDR3 sequence (DNA): TGTGCCAGCAGCCAAGTAGCTACCGGGGAGCTGTTTTTT.

This clonotype was seen more than once but under ten times. The chain couples TRBV30 to TRBJ1-1, with D hard to call. Germline V gene sequence: CDR1 GTSNPN, CDR2 SVGIG (reference sequence). V lost 0 bases and J lost 12, with 14 bases in between. The CDR3 is 12 residues long. CDR3 region: CAWSVIRRSTFF. CDR3 DNA sequence: TGTGCCTGGAGTGTAATCAGGCGGTCGACTTTCTTT.

This clonotype has at least ten counts. The chain combines TRBV7-3 with TRBJ2-2; the D is unclear. Trimming removed 1 base from V and 4 bases from J, with 13 bases in between. The CDR3 spans 16 residues. CDR1 and CDR2 from the germline V gene are SGHTA and FQGTGA. The CDR3 loop is CASSLNSGRITGELFF. CDR3 sequence (DNA): TGTGCCAGCAGCTTAAACTCAGGTCGAATCACCGGGGAGCTGTTTTTT.

The chain employs TRBV12-3 or TRBV12-4 and TRBJ2-5; possibly TRBD1 or TRBD2 for D (6 bases each). The CDR3 runs to 15 residues. V dropped 3 bases and J dropped 1 base, with 12 bases sitting between them. The CDR3 here is CASSFGGRSQETQYF. The CDR3 DNA reads as TGTGCCAGCAGTTTTGGGGGGCGAAGCCAAGAGACCCAGTACTTC.

This clonotype was seen more than once but under ten times. The V and J genes are TRBV9 and TRBJ2-4, with a possible D match to TRBD2 (5 bases). This CDR3 spans 15 amino acids. The germline V gene has CDR1 SGDLS and CDR2 YYNGEE. The V end was cut by 3 bases, the J end by 1 base, with 11 bases between. CDR3 coding DNA: TGTGCCAGCAGCGAGGGAGAAGCGGCCAAAAACATTCAGTACTTC. Encoded protein: CASSEGEAAKNIQYF. The full variable domain, rest sourced from reference TRBV9 and TRBJ2-4, is DSGVTQTPKHLITATGQRVTLRCSPRSGDLSVYWYQQSLDQGLQFLIQYYNGEERAKGNILERFSAQQFPDLHSELNLSSLELGDSALYFCASSEGEAAKNIQYFGAGTRLSVL.